The 18 T cell receptor beta chains below all came from one sample that was sequenced in a study of cytomegalovirus exposure and HLA in healthy donors. Researchers ran the PCR with 60 Vbeta and 13 Jbeta primers. Sequencing was performed with immunoSEQ multiplex PCR; in TCRdb, only in-frame clones are kept and a portion is missing. The table lists around 200,000 clones, about 84% of them singletons, with over 3.5% in the top ten. The sequenced sample was PBMCs. Receptor source: a man aged 50-59 years in good health and CMV-seronegative.

V and J are TRBV2 and TRBJ1-5; 10 positions agree with TRBD1. This CDR3 spans 16 amino acids. The trim removed 6 bases at V and 0 bases at J, leaving 5 bases unmatched. CDR1 is SNHLY, CDR2 FYNNEI, per germline. CDR3 coding DNA: TGTGCCAGCAGCCGACAGGGGGCGGATAGCAATCAGCCCCAGCATTTT. This sequence encodes CASSRQGADSNQPQHF.

This clone was picked up one time. The chain recombines TRBV7-8 with TRBJ1-2, with 7 bases that match TRBD1. Germline V gene data show CDR1 as SGHVS and CDR2 as FQNEAQ. This CDR3 contains 13 residues. Unmatched junction bases numbered 3, after V lost 0 bases and J lost 8 bases. The CDR3 coding sequence is TGTGCCAGCAGCTTAGCAGGACAGGAGGGCTACACCTTC. Its protein is CASSLAGQEGYTF. Full variable domain (remainder filled in from reference TRBV7-8 and TRBJ1-2): GAGVSQSPRYKVAKRGQDVALRCDPISGHVSLFWYQQALGQGPEFLTYFQNEAQLDKSGLPSDRFFAERPEGSVSTLKIQRTQQEDSAVYLCASSLAGQEGYTFGSGTRLTVV.

V and J are TRBV7-6 and TRBJ1-2; 7 nucleotides align to TRBD1. CDR3 length: 14 residues. Germline trimming cut 1 base from V and 9 bases from J; bases unmatched to any gene: 8. CDR1 and CDR2 (germline): SGHVS, FNYEAQ. CDR3 sequence: CASSLGVGDSSYTF. In DNA, the CDR3 is TGTGCCAGCAGCTTAGGAGTCGGGGACAGTAGCTACACCTTC. Supplemented by reference TRBV7-6 and TRBJ1-2, the full variable domain reads GAGVSQSPRYKVTKRGQDVALRCDPISGHVSLYWYRQALGQGPEFLTYFNYEAQQDKSGLPNDRFSAERPEGSISTLTIQRTEQRDSAMYRCASSLGVGDSSYTFGSGTRLTVV.

In DNA, the CDR3 is TGTGCCAGTACGACAGGGGTCTCCTCTGGGGCCAACGTCCTGACTTTC. Translated, it gives CASTTGVSSGANVLTF. The chain has TRBV19 and TRBJ2-6; 8 bases map to TRBD1. The germline gives CDR1 LNHDA, CDR2 SQIVND (reference sequence). V was pared by 7 bases and J by 0 bases, with 5 bases of the junction left unmatched. CDR3 size: 16 residues.

This sequence joins TRBV10-1 and TRBJ2-6; TRBD2 matches 8 bases. V gave up 5 bases and J gave up 0 bases; unmatched junction bases: 3. Germline V gene sequence: CDR1 WNHNN, CDR2 SYGVQD (reference sequence). The length of the CDR3 is 16 residues. CDR3 nucleotides: TGCGCCAGCAGTCCGGGGGGGGTCTCTGGGGCCAACGTCCTGACTTTC. Protein product: CASSPGGVSGANVLTF.

The chain uses TRBV7-9 and TRBJ1-1, with D unresolved. The ends were cut back, 1 base at V and 8 bases at J, with 8 bases in the middle. Per germline, CDR1 SEHNR and CDR2 FQNEAQ (reference sequence). CDR3 length: 12 residues. The CDR3 DNA follows: TGTGCCAGCAGCTTAGAATCAGGAGAAGCTTTCTTT. Amino acids: CASSLESGEAFF.

CDR3 in amino acids: CAWSHANTIYF. The DNA of the CDR3 is TGTGCCTGGAGCCACGCGAACACCATATATTTT. V usage is TRBV30 and J usage is TRBJ1-3; D not certain. Trimming stripped 3 bases from V and 7 bases from J, with 7 bases between. The CDR3 loop spans 11 amino acids. From germline, CDR1 is GTSNPN and CDR2 SVGIG (reference sequence).

The chain couples TRBV2 to TRBJ2-1; TRBD1 agrees at 11 bases. CDR3 length equals 16 residues. Trimming took 6 bases from V and 9 from J; bases not matched to a gene: 13. The germline CDR1 and CDR2 sequences are SNHLY and FYNNEI. CDR3 nucleotides: TGTGCCAGCAGAGCAGGGACAGGGGGTGGGAGGGGTGAGCAGTTCTTC. Protein product: CASRAGTGGGRGEQFF.

The chain uses TRBV5-3 and TRBJ2-7; 11 nucleotides line up with TRBD2. TRBV5-3 is classed as an ORF, of uncertain function. The CDR3 runs 13 residues. V lost 4 bases and J lost 12; bases outside the gene matches: 9. The CDR3 DNA is TGTGCCAGAAGCCCCCGGACTAGCGGGCTGGGGTACTTC. This translates into CARSPRTSGLGYF.

The chain uses TRBV4-3 and TRBJ2-1; D possibly corresponds to TRBD2 (6 bases). V was pared by 0 bases and J by 0 bases, with 6 bases between. The CDR3 spans 15 residues. From germline, CDR1 is LGHNA and CDR2 YSLEER. The CDR3 sequence is CASSQDGSSYNEQFF. The CDR3 nucleotides are TGCGCCAGCAGCCAAGACGGGAGCTCCTACAATGAGCAGTTCTTC.

V and J are TRBV4-3 and TRBJ2-1; 8 nucleotides align to TRBD1. The CDR3 has 16 residues. With V trimmed by 1 base and J by 7 bases, 9 bases remained unmatched. CDR1 LGHNA and CDR2 YSLEER come from the germline V gene. CDR3 amino acids: CASSQGDRTRSNEQFF. As DNA, the CDR3 is TGCGCCAGCAGCCAAGGGGACAGGACCCGCTCGAATGAGCAGTTCTTC.

The rearrangement uses TRBV7-2 and TRBJ2-5; D is undetermined. From germline, CDR1 is SGHTA and CDR2 FQGNSA. CDR3 length: 12 amino acids. The V and J ends lost 3 bases and 3 bases respectively, with 5 bases between them. CDR3 bases: TGTGCCAGCAGCTTCGCGGAAGAGACCCAGTACTTC. Translation: CASSFAEETQYF.

Of note for this clone: This sample also contains other DNA sequences that code for the same CDR3. The CDR3 region has the DNA TGTGCCAGCTCACCAGGGACAGGGGCGTACGAGCAGTACTTC. As protein: CASSPGTGAYEQYF. V is TRBV18 and J is TRBJ2-7; 10 bases align to TRBD1. The J segment lost 4 bases and the V segment lost 2 bases, leaving 2 bases of the junction unmatched. Germline assignment: CDR1 KGHSH and CDR2 LQKENI. The CDR3 contains 14 residues.

The chain carries TRBV6-4 and TRBJ1-4; D uncertain. The CDR3 runs 15 residues. Germline V gives CDR1 MRHNA, CDR2 SNTAGT. V gave up 7 bases and J gave up 8 bases, with 20 bases separating them. CDR3 in amino acids: CASTSSDFTREKLFF. CDR3 bases: TGTGCCAGCACCTCGAGTGACTTTACAAGGGAAAAACTGTTTTTT.

The rearrangement joins TRBV5-8 to TRBJ2-7; TRBD1 aligns across 9 bases. The CDR3 is 16 amino acids. Germline CDR1 and CDR2: SGHTS and YDEGEE. V lost 4 bases to trimming and J lost 2 bases; unmatched junction nucleotides: 10. The CDR3 is CASSTEYGDRAYEQYF. The CDR3 DNA is TGTGCCAGCAGCACGGAATACGGGGACAGGGCCTACGAGCAGTACTTC.

This chain joins TRBV5-1 and TRBJ2-3; a possible D gene is TRBD2 (6 bases). The V and J ends lost 0 bases and 1 base respectively, with 9 bases between them. There are 15 residues in the CDR3. CDR1 is SGHRS, CDR2 YFSETQ, per germline. CDR3 sequence (DNA): TGCGCCAGCAGCTTGGGGGGGGAAGGCACAGATACGCAGTATTTT. It codes for CASSLGGEGTDTQYF.

The CDR3 DNA reads TGTGCCAGCAGCCCCCTAGGCTATGGCTACACCTTC. As protein: CASSPLGYGYTF. The chain links TRBV9 to TRBJ1-2; D is unclear. CDR1 SGDLS and CDR2 YYNGEE come from the germline V gene. The CDR3 consists of 12 residues. Trimming shortened V by 4 bases and J by 4 bases, and 8 bases separated the two germline ends.

The rearrangement links TRBV7-2 to TRBJ1-5; D remains unclear. In germline, CDR1 is SGHTA, CDR2 FQGNSA. The CDR3 extends over 14 amino acids. V lost 6 bases and J 1 base, leaving 10 bases between the germline ends. CDR3: CASSTRVSNQPQHF. In DNA form, the CDR3 reads TGTGCCAGCAGTACACGGGTGAGCAATCAGCCCCAGCATTTT.